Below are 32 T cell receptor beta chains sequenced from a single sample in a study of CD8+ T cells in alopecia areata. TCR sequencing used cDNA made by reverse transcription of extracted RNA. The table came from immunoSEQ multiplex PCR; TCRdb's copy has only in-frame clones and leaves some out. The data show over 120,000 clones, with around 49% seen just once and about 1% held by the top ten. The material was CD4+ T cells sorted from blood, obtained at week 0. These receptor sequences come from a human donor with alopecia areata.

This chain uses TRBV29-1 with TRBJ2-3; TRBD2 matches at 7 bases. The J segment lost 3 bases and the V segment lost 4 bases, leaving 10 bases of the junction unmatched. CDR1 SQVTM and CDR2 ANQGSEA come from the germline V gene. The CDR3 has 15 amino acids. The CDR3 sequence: CSVVRGSLRTDTQYF. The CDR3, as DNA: TGCAGCGTTGTCCGCGGGAGTTTAAGGACAGATACGCAGTATTTT.

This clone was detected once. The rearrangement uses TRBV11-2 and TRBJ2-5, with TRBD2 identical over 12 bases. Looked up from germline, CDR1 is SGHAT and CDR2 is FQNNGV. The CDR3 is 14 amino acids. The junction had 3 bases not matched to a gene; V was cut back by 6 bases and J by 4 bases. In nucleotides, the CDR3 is TGTGCCAGCAGGACTAGCGGGAGTGTAGAGACCCAGTACTTC. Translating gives CASRTSGSVETQYF.

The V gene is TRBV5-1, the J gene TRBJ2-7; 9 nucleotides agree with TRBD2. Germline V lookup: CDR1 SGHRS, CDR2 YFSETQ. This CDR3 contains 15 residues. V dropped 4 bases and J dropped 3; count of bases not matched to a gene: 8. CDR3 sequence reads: CASSKGTSLVYEQYF. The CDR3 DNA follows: TGCGCCAGCAGCAAAGGGACTAGCCTCGTCTACGAGCAGTACTTC.

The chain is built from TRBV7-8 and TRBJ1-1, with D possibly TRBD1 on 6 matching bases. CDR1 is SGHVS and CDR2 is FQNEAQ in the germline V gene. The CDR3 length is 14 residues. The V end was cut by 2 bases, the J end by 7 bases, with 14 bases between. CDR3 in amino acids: CASSLRGNALEAFF. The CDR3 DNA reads TGTGCCAGCAGCTTAAGGGGGAATGCCCTTGAAGCTTTCTTT.

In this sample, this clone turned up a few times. This CDR3 reads CASSPRVAGGPGYEQYF. Written as DNA, the CDR3 is TGTGCCAGCTCACCCCGGGTAGCGGGAGGCCCGGGCTACGAGCAGTACTTC. The V gene is TRBV18, the J gene TRBJ2-7, with 10 bases matching TRBD2. CDR3 length: 17 amino acids. The V segment lost 3 bases and the J segment 3 bases; nucleotides outside the gene matches: 11. CDR1 is KGHSH and CDR2 is LQKENI in the germline V gene.

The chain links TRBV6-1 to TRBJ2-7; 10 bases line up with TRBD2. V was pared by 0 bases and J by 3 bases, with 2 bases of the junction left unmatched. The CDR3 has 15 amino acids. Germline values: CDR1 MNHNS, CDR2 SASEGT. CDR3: CASSEASGRRYEQYF. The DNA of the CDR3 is TGTGCCAGCAGTGAAGCTAGCGGGAGGCGCTACGAGCAGTACTTC.

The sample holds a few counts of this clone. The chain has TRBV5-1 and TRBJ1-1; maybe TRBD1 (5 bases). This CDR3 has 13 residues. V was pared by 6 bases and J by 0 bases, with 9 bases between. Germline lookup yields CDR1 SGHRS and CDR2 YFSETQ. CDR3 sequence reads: CASTGTVNTEAFF. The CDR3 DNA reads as TGCGCCAGCACAGGGACGGTGAACACTGAAGCTTTCTTT. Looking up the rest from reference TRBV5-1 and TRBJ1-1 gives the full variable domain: KAGVTQTPRYLIKTRGQQVTLSCSPISGHRSVSWYQQTPGQGLQFLFEYFSETQRNKGNFPGRFSGRQFSNSRSEMNVSTLELGDSALYLCASTGTVNTEAFFGQGTRLTVV.

For the CDR3, the DNA is TGTGCCAGCAGCCAAGATACGGGTGCCCAGACCCAGTACTTC. Protein: CASSQDTGAQTQYF. This chain joins TRBV4-2 and TRBJ2-5; unclear D gene. V was clipped by 0 bases and J by 6 bases, with 11 bases between them. This CDR3 is built from 14 residues. Per the germline V gene, CDR1 is LGHNA and CDR2 is YNFKEQ.

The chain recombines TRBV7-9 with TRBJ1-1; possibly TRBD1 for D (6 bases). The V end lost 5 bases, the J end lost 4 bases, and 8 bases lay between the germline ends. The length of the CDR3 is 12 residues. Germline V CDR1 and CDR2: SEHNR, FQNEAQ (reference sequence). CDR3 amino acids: CASSTGFTEAFF. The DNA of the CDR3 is TGTGCCAGCAGCACAGGGTTCACTGAAGCTTTCTTT.

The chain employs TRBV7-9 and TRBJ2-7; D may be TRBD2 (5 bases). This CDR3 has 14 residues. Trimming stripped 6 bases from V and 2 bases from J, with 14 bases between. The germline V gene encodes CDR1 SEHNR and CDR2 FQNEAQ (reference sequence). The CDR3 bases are TGTGCCAGCAGTCCCCAGACGGGGACCTACGAGCAGTACTTC. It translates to CASSPQTGTYEQYF.

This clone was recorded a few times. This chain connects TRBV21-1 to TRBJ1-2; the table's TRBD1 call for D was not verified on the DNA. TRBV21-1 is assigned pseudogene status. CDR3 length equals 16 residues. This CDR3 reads CASSSIQGKTDYGYTF. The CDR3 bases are TGTGCCAGCAGCAGCATACAGGGGAAAACGGACTATGGCTACACCTTC.

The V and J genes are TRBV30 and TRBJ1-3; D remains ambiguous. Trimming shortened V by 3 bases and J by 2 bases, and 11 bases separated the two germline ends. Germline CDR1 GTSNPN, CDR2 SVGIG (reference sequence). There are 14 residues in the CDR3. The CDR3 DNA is TGTGCCTGGAGCCTAGCCGGCGCTGGAAACACCATATATTTT. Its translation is CAWSLAGAGNTIYF.

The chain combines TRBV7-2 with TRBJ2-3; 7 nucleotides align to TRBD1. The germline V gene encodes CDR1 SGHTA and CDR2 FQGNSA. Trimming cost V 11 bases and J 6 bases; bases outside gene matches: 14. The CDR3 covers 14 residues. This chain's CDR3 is CALKPGQSIDTQYF. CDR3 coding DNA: TGTGCCCTGAAGCCGGGACAGTCAATTGATACGCAGTATTTT.

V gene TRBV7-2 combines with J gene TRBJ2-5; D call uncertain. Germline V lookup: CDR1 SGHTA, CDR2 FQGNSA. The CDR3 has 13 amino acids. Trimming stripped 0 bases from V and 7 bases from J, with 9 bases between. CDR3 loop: CASSLAWEGTQYF. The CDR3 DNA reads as TGTGCCAGCAGCTTAGCGTGGGAAGGGACCCAGTACTTC.

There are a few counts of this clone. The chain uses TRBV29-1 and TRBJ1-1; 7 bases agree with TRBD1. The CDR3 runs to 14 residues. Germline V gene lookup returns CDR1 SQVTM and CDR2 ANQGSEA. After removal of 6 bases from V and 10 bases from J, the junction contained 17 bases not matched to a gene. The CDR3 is CSVTLKQGQSGAFF. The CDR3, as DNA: TGCAGCGTGACGCTTAAACAGGGGCAATCGGGAGCTTTCTTT.

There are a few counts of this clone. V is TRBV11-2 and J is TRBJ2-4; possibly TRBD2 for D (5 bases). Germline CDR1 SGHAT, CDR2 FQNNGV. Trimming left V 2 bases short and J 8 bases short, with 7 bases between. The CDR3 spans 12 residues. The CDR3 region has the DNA TGTGCCAGCAGCTTATGGCGGGACATTCAGTACTTC. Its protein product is CASSLWRDIQYF.

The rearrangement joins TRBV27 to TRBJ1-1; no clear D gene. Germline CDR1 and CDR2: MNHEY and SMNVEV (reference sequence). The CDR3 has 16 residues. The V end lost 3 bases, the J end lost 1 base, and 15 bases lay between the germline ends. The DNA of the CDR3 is TGTGCCAGCAGTTTCGGATTTGGCGACCCGAACACTGAAGCTTTCTTT. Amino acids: CASSFGFGDPNTEAFF.

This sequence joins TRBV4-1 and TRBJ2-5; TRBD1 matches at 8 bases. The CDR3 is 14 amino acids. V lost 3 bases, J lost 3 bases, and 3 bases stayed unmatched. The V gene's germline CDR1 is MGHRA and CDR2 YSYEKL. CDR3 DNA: TGCGCCAGCAGCCACCCGGACAGGGAAGAGACCCAGTACTTC. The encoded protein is CASSHPDREETQYF.

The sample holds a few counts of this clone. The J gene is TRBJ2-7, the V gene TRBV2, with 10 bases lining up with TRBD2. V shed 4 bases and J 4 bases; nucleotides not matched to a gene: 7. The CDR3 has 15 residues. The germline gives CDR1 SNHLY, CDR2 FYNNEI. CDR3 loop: CASSGGSGRYYEQYF. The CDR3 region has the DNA TGTGCCAGCAGTGGAGGTAGCGGGAGGTATTACGAGCAGTACTTC. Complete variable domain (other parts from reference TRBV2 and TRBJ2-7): EPEVTQTPSHQVTQMGQEVILRCVPISNHLYFYWYRQILGQKVEFLVSFYNNEISEKSEIFDDQFSVERPDGSNFTLKIRSTKLEDSAMYFCASSGGSGRYYEQYFGPGTRLTVT.

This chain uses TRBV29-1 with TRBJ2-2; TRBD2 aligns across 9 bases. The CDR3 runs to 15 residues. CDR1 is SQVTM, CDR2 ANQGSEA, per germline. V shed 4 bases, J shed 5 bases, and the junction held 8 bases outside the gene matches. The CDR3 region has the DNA TGCAGCGTTGCTAGCGGGATTGGGGGGACCGGGGAGCTGTTTTTT. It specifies CSVASGIGGTGELFF.

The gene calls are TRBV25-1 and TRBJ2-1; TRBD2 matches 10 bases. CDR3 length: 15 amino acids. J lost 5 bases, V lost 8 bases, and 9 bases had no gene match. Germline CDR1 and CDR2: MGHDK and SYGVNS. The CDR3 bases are TGTGCCAGCCGACTAGCGGGCCTCGGGGACAATGAGCAGTTCTTC. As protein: CASRLAGLGDNEQFF.

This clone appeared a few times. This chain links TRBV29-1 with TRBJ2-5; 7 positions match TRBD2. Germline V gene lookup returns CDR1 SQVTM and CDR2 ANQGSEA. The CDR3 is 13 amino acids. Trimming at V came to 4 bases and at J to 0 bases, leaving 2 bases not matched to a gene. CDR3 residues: CSVGGTNQETQYF. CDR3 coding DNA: TGCAGCGTTGGTGGGACTAACCAAGAGACCCAGTACTTC.

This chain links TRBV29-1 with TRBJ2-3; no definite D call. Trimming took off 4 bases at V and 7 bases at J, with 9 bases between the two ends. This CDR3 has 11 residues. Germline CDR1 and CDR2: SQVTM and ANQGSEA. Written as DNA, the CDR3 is TGCAGCGTTGGGCGGTCAAATACGCAGTATTTT. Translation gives CSVGRSNTQYF.

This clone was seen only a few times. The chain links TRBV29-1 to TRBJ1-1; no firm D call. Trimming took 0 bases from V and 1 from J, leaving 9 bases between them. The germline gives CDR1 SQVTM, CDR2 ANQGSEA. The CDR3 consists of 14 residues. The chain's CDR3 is CSVEDFAQNTEAFF. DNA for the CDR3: TGCAGCGTTGAAGATTTTGCTCAGAACACTGAAGCTTTCTTT.

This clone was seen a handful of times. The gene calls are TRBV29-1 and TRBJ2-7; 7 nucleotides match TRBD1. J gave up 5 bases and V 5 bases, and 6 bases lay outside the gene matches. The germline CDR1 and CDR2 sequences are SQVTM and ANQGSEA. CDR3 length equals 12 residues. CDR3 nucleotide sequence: TGCAGCGTTCAGCGACAGGGCCACGAGCAGTACTTC. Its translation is CSVQRQGHEQYF.

The CDR3 here is CASSLVFSGTGRNTGELFF. The CDR3 DNA sequence: TGCGCCAGCAGCTTGGTATTTTCAGGGACAGGGAGGAACACCGGGGAGCTGTTTTTT. The chain recombines TRBV5-1 with TRBJ2-2, with 9 bases lining up with TRBD1. This CDR3 is 19 amino acids long. Germline V gives CDR1 SGHRS, CDR2 YFSETQ. The junction had 10 bases not matched to a gene; V was cut back by 0 bases and J by 1 base. The full variable domain, rest sourced from reference TRBV5-1 and TRBJ2-2, is KAGVTQTPRYLIKTRGQQVTLSCSPISGHRSVSWYQQTPGQGLQFLFEYFSETQRNKGNFPGRFSGRQFSNSRSEMNVSTLELGDSALYLCASSLVFSGTGRNTGELFFGEGSRLTVL.

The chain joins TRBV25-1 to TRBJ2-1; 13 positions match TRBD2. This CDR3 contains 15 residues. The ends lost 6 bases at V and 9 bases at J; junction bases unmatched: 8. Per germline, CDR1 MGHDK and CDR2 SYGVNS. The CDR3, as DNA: TGTGCCAGCAGGAGGGGACTAGCGGGATCGAGTGAGCAGTTCTTC. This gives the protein CASRRGLAGSSEQFF.

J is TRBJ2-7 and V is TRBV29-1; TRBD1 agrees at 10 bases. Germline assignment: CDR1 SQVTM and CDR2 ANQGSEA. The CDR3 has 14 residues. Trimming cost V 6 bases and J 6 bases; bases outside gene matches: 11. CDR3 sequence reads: CSVDAGTGVTEQYF. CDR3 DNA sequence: TGCAGCGTCGATGCCGGGACAGGGGTCACCGAGCAGTACTTC.

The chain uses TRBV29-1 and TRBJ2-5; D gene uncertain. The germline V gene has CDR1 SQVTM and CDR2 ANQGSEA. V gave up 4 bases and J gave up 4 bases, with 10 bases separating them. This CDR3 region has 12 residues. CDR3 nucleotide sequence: TGCAGCGTTGCAGAGTACAGAGAGACCCAGTACTTC. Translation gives CSVAEYRETQYF. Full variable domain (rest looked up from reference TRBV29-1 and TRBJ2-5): SAVISQKPSRDICQRGTSLTIQCQVDSQVTMMFWYRQQPGQSLTLIATANQGSEATYESGFVIDKFPISRPNLTFSTLTVSNMSPEDSSIYLCSVAEYRETQYFGPGTRLLVL.

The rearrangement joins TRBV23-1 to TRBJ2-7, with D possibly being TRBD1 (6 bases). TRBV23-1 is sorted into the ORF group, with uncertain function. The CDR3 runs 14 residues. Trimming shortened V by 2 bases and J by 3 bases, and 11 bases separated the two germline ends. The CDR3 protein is CASSQTGTNYEQYF. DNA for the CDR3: TGCGCCAGCAGTCAAACCGGGACAAACTACGAGCAGTACTTC.

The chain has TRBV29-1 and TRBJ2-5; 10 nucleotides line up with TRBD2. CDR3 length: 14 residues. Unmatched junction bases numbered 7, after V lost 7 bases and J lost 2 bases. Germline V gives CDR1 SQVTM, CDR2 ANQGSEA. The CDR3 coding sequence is TGCAGCGCGATGGGACTAGCGCTACAAGAGACCCAGTACTTC. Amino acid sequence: CSAMGLALQETQYF. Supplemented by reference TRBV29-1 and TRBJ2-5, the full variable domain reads SAVISQKPSRDICQRGTSLTIQCQVDSQVTMMFWYRQQPGQSLTLIATANQGSEATYESGFVIDKFPISRPNLTFSTLTVSNMSPEDSSIYLCSAMGLALQETQYFGPGTRLLVL.

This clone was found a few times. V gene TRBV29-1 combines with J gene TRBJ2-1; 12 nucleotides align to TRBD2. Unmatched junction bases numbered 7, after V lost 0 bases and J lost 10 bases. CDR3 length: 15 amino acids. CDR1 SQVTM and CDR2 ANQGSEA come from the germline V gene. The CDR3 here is CSVEDLGLAGGEQFF. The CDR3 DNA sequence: TGCAGCGTTGAAGATCTCGGGCTAGCGGGGGGGGAGCAGTTCTTC.